These 14 T cell receptor beta chains were all obtained from the same sample, sequenced in a study of blood T cell repertoires in COVID-19. Sequencing was performed with immunoSEQ multiplex PCR; in TCRdb, only in-frame clones are kept and a portion is missing. Of 180,000 or so clones in the sample, approximately 85% are singletons; the top ten hold 9.5% to 12%. The sequenced sample was peripheral blood. The receptor source for this set is a human donor with active or convalescent COVID-19. The donor label of this sample is uncertain.

The genes are TRBV10-2 and TRBJ2-3; 16 bases match TRBD2. This CDR3 has 19 residues. Germline V CDR1 and CDR2: WSHSY, SAAADI. V lost 3 bases and J lost 0; bases outside the gene matches: 6. The DNA for the CDR3 is TGCGCCAGCAGTGACAGGGGACTAGCGGGGGGGTGGAGCACAGATACGCAGTATTTT. Translated, it gives CASSDRGLAGGWSTDTQYF.

V gene TRBV7-2 combines with J gene TRBJ2-7, with 10 bases lining up with TRBD2. This CDR3 is 13 amino acids long. The V gene end was trimmed by 10 bases and the J gene end by 6 bases; junction bases not matched to a gene: 9. Germline values: CDR1 SGHTA, CDR2 FQGNSA. The CDR3 DNA sequence: TGTGCCACGGGCTCAGCGGGGGGGCCCGAGCAGTACTTC. Translated: CATGSAGGPEQYF.

This rearrangement joins TRBV7-2 to TRBJ2-7; D not resolved. With 2 bases removed from V and 6 bases from J, the gap between germline ends came to 8 bases. The CDR3 totals 12 residues. Germline V CDR1 and CDR2: SGHTA, FQGNSA. This chain's CDR3 is CASSLFGFEQYF. The CDR3, as DNA: TGTGCCAGCAGCTTATTCGGGTTCGAGCAGTACTTC.

This chain links TRBV21-1 with TRBJ2-6; TRBD2 is taken as the D call from the table, unchecked against the DNA. TRBV21-1 is labeled a pseudogene. This CDR3 region has 16 residues. The CDR3 region is CASSKVESSGANVLTF. As DNA, the CDR3 is TGTGCCAGCAGCAAAGTCGAGAGCTCTGGGGCCAACGTCCTGACTTTC.

The J gene is TRBJ2-5, the V gene TRBV28; a possible D gene is TRBD2 (7 bases). Per the germline V gene, CDR1 is MDHEN and CDR2 is SYDVKM. The CDR3 has 15 amino acids. The V and J ends lost 6 bases and 5 bases respectively, with 19 bases between them. This CDR3 is CASSLGGAFLETQYF. The DNA of the CDR3 is TGTGCCAGCAGCCTAGGGGGGGCCTTCTTGGAGACCCAGTACTTC.

The chain combines TRBV14 with TRBJ1-3; D gene unclear. The germline CDR1 and CDR2 sequences are SGHDN and FVKESK. The CDR3 extends over 16 amino acids. With 1 base removed from V and 0 bases from J, the gap between germline ends came to 10 bases. CDR3: CASSQVRGSSGNTIYF. CDR3 nucleotide sequence: TGTGCCAGCAGCCAAGTTCGGGGAAGCTCTGGAAACACCATATATTTT.

This clone was seen only a few times. This sample includes further DNA sequences coding for the same CDR3. J is TRBJ2-3 and V is TRBV7-9; D remains unclear. The germline CDR1 and CDR2 sequences are SEHNR and FQNEAQ (reference sequence). With 0 bases removed from V and 0 bases from J, the gap between germline ends came to 4 bases. The CDR3 is 14 residues long. CDR3 sequence (DNA): TGTGCCAGCAGCTTAGCACAGAGCACAGATACGCAGTATTTT. It yields the protein CASSLAQSTDTQYF.

The chain recombines TRBV4-2 with TRBJ2-7, with D perhaps matching TRBD2 (5 bases). Germline V lookup: CDR1 LGHNA, CDR2 YNFKEQ. There are 14 residues in the CDR3. Trimming cost V 4 bases and J 3 bases, with 13 bases left between them. CDR3 residues: CASSPGGNLYEQYF. DNA of the CDR3: TGTGCCAGCAGCCCAGGAGGCAACCTCTACGAGCAGTACTTC.

The DNA for the CDR3 is TGTGCCAGCAGCGTGGGACAGGGCGCGGGGGAGACCCAGTACTTC. Translation gives CASSVGQGAGETQYF. The chain combines TRBV2 with TRBJ2-5; 9 bases fit TRBD1. This CDR3 spans 15 amino acids. Germline V gene lookup returns CDR1 SNHLY and CDR2 FYNNEI. Losses at the gene ends were 6 bases for V and 5 bases for J; bases not matched to a gene: 10.

This chain uses TRBV5-1 with TRBJ2-2; maybe TRBD2 (6 bases). Trimming removed 0 bases at V and 5 bases at J, with 11 bases between. There are 15 residues in the CDR3. Germline lookup yields CDR1 SGHRS and CDR2 YFSETQ. CDR3 in amino acids: CASSLGLVGTGELFF. CDR3 coding DNA: TGCGCCAGCAGCTTGGGACTAGTGGGAACCGGGGAGCTGTTTTTT.

The J gene is TRBJ2-1, the V gene TRBV5-1; D remains ambiguous. CDR1 and CDR2 from the germline V gene are SGHRS and YFSETQ. Trimming cost V 5 bases and J 0 bases, with 12 bases left between them. This CDR3 is 15 amino acids long. CDR3 sequence (DNA): TGCGCCAGCAGTTCCGCGGTAGGCTCCTACAATGAGCAGTTCTTC. Its protein product is CASSSAVGSYNEQFF. Filled out from reference TRBV5-1 and TRBJ2-1, the complete variable domain reads KAGVTQTPRYLIKTRGQQVTLSCSPISGHRSVSWYQQTPGQGLQFLFEYFSETQRNKGNFPGRFSGRQFSNSRSEMNVSTLELGDSALYLCASSSAVGSYNEQFFGPGTRLTVL.

This clone came up once. The J gene is TRBJ1-2, the V gene TRBV2, with D perhaps matching TRBD1 (6 bases). This CDR3 contains 14 residues. V was cut by 0 bases and J by 8 bases, with 13 bases left in between. CDR1 and CDR2 from the germline V gene are SNHLY and FYNNEI. CDR3 amino acids: CASSEARSGGGYTF. In nucleotides, the CDR3 is TGTGCCAGCAGTGAAGCACGGAGTGGGGGCGGCTACACCTTC.

V gene TRBV19 combines with J gene TRBJ1-2; 9 nucleotides match TRBD1. The CDR3 is made up of 14 amino acids. The V gene end was trimmed by 3 bases and the J gene end by 2 bases; junction bases not matched to a gene: 1. Germline CDR1 and CDR2: LNHDA and SQIVND (reference sequence). CDR3 in amino acids: CASSMGTGNYGYTF. As DNA, the CDR3 is TGTGCCAGTAGTATGGGGACAGGGAACTATGGCTACACCTTC.

The V gene is TRBV7-6, the J gene TRBJ2-3; 10 nucleotides match TRBD2. CDR1 and CDR2 from the germline V gene are SGHVS and FNYEAQ. There are 19 residues in the CDR3. Trimming took 0 bases from V and 6 from J; bases not matched to a gene: 15. CDR3 in amino acids: CASSLALHGLADPRDTQYF. The CDR3 DNA follows: TGTGCCAGCAGCTTAGCGCTCCATGGACTAGCGGACCCGCGGGATACGCAGTATTTT.